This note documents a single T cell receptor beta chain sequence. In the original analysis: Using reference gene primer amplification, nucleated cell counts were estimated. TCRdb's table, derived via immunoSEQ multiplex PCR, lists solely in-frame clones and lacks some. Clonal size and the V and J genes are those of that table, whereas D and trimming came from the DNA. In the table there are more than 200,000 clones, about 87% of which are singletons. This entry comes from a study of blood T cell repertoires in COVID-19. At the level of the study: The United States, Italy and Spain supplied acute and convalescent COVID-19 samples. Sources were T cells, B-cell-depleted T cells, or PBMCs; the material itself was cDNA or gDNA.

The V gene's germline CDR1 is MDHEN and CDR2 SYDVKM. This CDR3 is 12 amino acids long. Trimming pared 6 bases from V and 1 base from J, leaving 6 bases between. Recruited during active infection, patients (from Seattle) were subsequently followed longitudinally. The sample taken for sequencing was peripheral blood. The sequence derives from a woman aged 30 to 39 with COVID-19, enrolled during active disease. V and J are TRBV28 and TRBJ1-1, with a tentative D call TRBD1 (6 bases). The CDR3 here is CASRGGNTEAFF. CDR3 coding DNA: TGTGCCAGCAGAGGGGGGAACACTGAAGCTTTCTTT.